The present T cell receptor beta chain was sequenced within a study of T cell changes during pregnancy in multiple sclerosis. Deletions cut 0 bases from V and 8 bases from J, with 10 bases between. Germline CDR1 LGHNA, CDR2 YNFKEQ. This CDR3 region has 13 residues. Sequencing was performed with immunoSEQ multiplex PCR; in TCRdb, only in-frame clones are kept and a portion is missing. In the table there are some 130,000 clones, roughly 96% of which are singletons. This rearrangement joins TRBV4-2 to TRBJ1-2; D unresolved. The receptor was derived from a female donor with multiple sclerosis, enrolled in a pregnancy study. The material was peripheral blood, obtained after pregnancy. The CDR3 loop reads CASSQDKLWGYTF. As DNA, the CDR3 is TGTGCCAGCAGCCAAGATAAACTGTGGGGCTACACCTTC.